Described below is a single T cell receptor (beta chain) sequence and its context. Antigen: not known. The data were obtained in a study of T cells after yellow fever vaccination. About the study: SMART-Seq v4 Ultra Low Input handled preparation of low-cell-number fractions.

Study results and limitations: Weaker overall was a secondary response that nonetheless peaked faster, on day 5 versus 15. Once the booster was given, most primary-vaccination clones reappeared, at approximately 97% for CD4 and over 70% for CD8.

Synthesis of TCR cDNA relied on 5'RACE template switching, which attached a universal primer site and UMIs. TCRdb reanalysed the 5' RACE reads using MiXCR and keeps one entry per CDR3 protein. This table has more than 450,000 distinct CDR3 sequences, 21% appearing once. The CDR3 has 14 amino acids. Germline CDR1 LGHNA, CDR2 YSLEER. Between the trimmed V and J ends, which lost 1 base and 1 base, there was a span of 7 bases. The sample in question was PBMCs, obtained less than 25 days after the first yellow fever vaccination. The chain joins TRBV4-3 to TRBJ1-1; D is unclear. This TCR was recovered from a man between 18 and 35 years old who received the YFV17D yellow fever vaccine. CDR3 protein: CASSQAYRNTEAFF. The CDR3 bases are TGCGCCAGCAGCCAAGCCTACAGGAACACTGAAGCTTTCTTT.